This T cell receptor beta chain was retrieved from a study of control samples from healthy donors and cancer patients. Sequenced by immunoSEQ multiplex PCR; TCRdb stores in-frame clones only, minus some. This table holds 120,000 or so clones, around 87% found once. The CDR3 extends over 15 amino acids. V lost 6 bases and J lost 1, with 15 bases in between. CDR1 and CDR2 from the germline V gene are MDHEN and SYDVKM. This receptor was identified in a man between 60 and 70 years old in good health. The material sequenced was blood. V and J are TRBV28 and TRBJ1-1; TRBD1 might be the D (6 bases). CDR3 DNA: TGTGCCAGCAGGGCCGCGACAGGCCGGAACACTGAAGCTTTCTTT. It encodes CASRAATGRNTEAFF.